This T cell receptor beta chain derives from a study of shared clonotypes between healthy human individuals. Study-wide background: The composition of the donors was a couple of women and a few men aged 18 to 49.

Trimming took off 6 bases at V and 6 bases at J, with 20 bases between the two ends. The V gene's germline CDR1 is MNHEY and CDR2 SMNVEV (reference sequence). The CDR3 sequence is 15 residues long. The sample holds many counts of this clone. Study processing details: Filtering was not the same, since immunoSEQ gave junction-only sequences without quality scores. Sequenced by immunoSEQ multiplex PCR; TCRdb stores in-frame clones only, minus some. The D gene and trimming were derived from the DNA, and the V and J assignments and clone size from that table. Among about 110,000 clones listed, about 71% were seen once.

Sequenced material: memory CD8+ T cells sorted from blood. The subset was: CD45RO+ cells pooled with CCR7-negative TemRA cells. The receptor was isolated from a woman in her twenties or thirties in good health. The V gene is TRBV27, the J gene TRBJ1-2; D is unclear. The CDR3 is CASSRLPPPGDGYTF. The CDR3 DNA reads as TGTGCCAGCAGCCGACTCCCCCCCCCGGGCGATGGCTACACCTTC.